Presented here are 23 T cell receptor beta chains from one specimen sequenced in a study of blood T cells in healthy people across ages. The second PCR ran about 6 to 11 cycles with a sample-barcoded 5' primer and J-beta primers. TCRdb re-derived calls from the 5' RACE reads in MiXCR, one entry per CDR3 protein. This table holds some 1.4 million distinct CDR3 sequences, 42% found once. Material: blood. These TCRs come from a woman between 18 and 30 years old in good health.

The chain joins TRBV9 to TRBJ2-5; TRBD1 aligns across 9 bases. Judging by the DNA end, TRBJ2-7 fits better; the J call may be wrong. From germline, CDR1 is SGDLS and CDR2 YYNGEE. The length of the CDR3 is 14 residues. Here the CDR3 reads CASSTNRGLNEQYF. CDR3 DNA sequence: TGTGCCAGCAGCACGAACAGGGGGCTGAACGAGCAGTACTTC.

Comment on this clonotype: An end of the junction differs from the germline gene, which may be a read error. As DNA, the CDR3 is TGCGCCAGCAGTGGGTCGGGCGGGGGGGCGAATGAGCAGTTCTTC. Translation gives CASSGSGGGANEQFF. The chain carries TRBV28 and TRBJ2-1, with 9 bases identical to TRBD2. This CDR3 has 15 residues. The germline CDR1 and CDR2 sequences are MDHEN and SYDVKM.

This chain links TRBV20-1 with TRBJ1-2; 7 bases line up with TRBD1. V dropped 2 bases and J dropped 8; count of bases not matched to a gene: 11. The CDR3 has 14 amino acids. The germline V gene has CDR1 DFQATT and CDR2 SNEGSKA (reference sequence). CDR3 loop: CSARISGGGWGYTF. In DNA form, the CDR3 reads TGCAGTGCTAGAATTTCAGGGGGAGGTTGGGGCTACACCTTC.

The CDR3 DNA reads as TGTGCCAGCAGCTTCCAAAAAGCGGGGGCAGATACGCAGTATTTT. Translation gives CASSFQKAGADTQYF. The chain employs TRBV11-2 and TRBJ2-3, with 8 bases identical to TRBD2. The J segment lost 4 bases and the V segment lost 3 bases, leaving 6 bases of the junction unmatched. This CDR3 is built from 15 residues. The germline V gene encodes CDR1 SGHAT and CDR2 FQNNGV. Variable domain in full (rest from reference TRBV11-2 and TRBJ2-3): EAGVAQSPRYKIIEKRQSVAFWCNPISGHATLYWYQQILGQGPKLLIQFQNNGVVDDSQLPKDRFSAERLKGVDSTLKIQPAKLEDSAVYLCASSFQKAGADTQYFGPGTRLTVL.

This clonotype was seen only once. The junction and the germline gene differ at one end; a read error may be behind it. The chain employs TRBV18 and TRBJ2-7; TRBD2 aligns across 13 bases. CDR1 and CDR2 from the germline V gene are KGHSH and LQKENI. The CDR3 contains 18 residues. The CDR3 DNA reads TGTGCCAGCTCCACCGGAGGGACTAGCGGGATCTACTCCTACGAACAGTACTTC. This gives the protein CASSTGGTSGIYSYEQYF.

This chain links TRBV29-1 with TRBJ1-1, with 8 bases lining up with TRBD1. There are 15 residues in the CDR3. Germline CDR1 reads SQVTM; CDR2 reads ANQGSEA. V shed 6 bases and J 4 bases; nucleotides not matched to a gene: 13. CDR3 protein: CSVEADRARGTEAFF. The CDR3 DNA is TGCAGCGTGGAGGCGGACAGGGCCAGGGGCACTGAAGCTTTCTTT.

Note on this clonotype: One junction end does not reproduce the germline sequence, and a read error may be involved. The gene calls are TRBV5-1 and TRBJ2-1, with 7 positions matching TRBD2. Germline V lookup: CDR1 SGHRS, CDR2 YFSETQ. The CDR3 covers 15 residues. Here the CDR3 DNA reads TGCGCCGGCAGTTCAAGCGGGGCCGTGTACAATGAGCAGTTCTTC. Its protein is CAGSSSGAVYNEQFF.

This clonotype was observed a few times. This sequence joins TRBV7-2 and TRBJ1-5; D is unclear. Per the germline V gene, CDR1 is SGHTA and CDR2 is FQGNSA. The CDR3 runs to 13 residues. The V end lost 4 bases, the J end lost 6 bases, and 10 bases lay between the germline ends. The DNA of the CDR3 is TGTGCCAGCAGCTCTGGCGGGAGTCAGCCCCAGCATTTT. Protein product: CASSSGGSQPQHF.

This clonotype was recorded a few times. This chain joins TRBV19 and TRBJ2-7, with D perhaps TRBD2 (5 bases). Looked up from germline, CDR1 is LNHDA and CDR2 is SQIVND (reference sequence). V lost 6 bases, J lost 1 base, and 16 bases lay in between. CDR3 length equals 15 residues. In DNA form, the CDR3 reads TGTGCCAGTAGCCTCTCGGCGGGCAGATCCTACGAGCAGTACTTC. Protein sequence: CASSLSAGRSYEQYF.

The rearrangement links TRBV5-1 to TRBJ1-1; TRBD1 aligns across 9 bases. V trimming: 0 bases; J trimming: 6 bases; junction bases outside the gene matches: 6. The CDR3 contains 15 residues. CDR1 is SGHRS, CDR2 YFSETQ, per germline. The chain's CDR3 is CASSLEGGQGSEAFF. Here the CDR3 DNA reads TGCGCCAGCAGCTTGGAAGGGGGACAGGGATCTGAAGCTTTCTTT. The full variable domain, completed using reference TRBV5-1 and TRBJ1-1, is KAGVTQTPRYLIKTRGQQVTLSCSPISGHRSVSWYQQTPGQGLQFLFEYFSETQRNKGNFPGRFSGRQFSNSRSEMNVSTLELGDSALYLCASSLEGGQGSEAFFGQGTRLTVV.

This clonotype was recorded only once. The rearrangement links TRBV9 to TRBJ2-1; perhaps TRBD1 as D (5 bases). CDR3 length: 19 amino acids. CDR1 and CDR2 (germline): SGDLS, YYNGEE. The V and J ends lost 3 bases and 5 bases respectively, with 27 bases between them. The CDR3 region is CASSDPQGSPLSTHNEQFF. CDR3 DNA sequence: TGTGCCAGCAGCGACCCCCAGGGTAGCCCCCTTTCGACCCACAATGAGCAGTTCTTC.

V gene TRBV6-2 or TRBV6-3 combines with J gene TRBJ2-2; D could derive from TRBD1 or TRBD2 (5 bases each). The CDR3 covers 17 residues. Trimming pared 7 bases from V and 5 bases from J, leaving 23 bases between. Germline CDR1 is MNHEY and CDR2 is SVGEGT. Here the CDR3 reads CASIRRGEYAGTGELFF. The CDR3 DNA follows: TGTGCCAGCATACGACGGGGCGAATATGCAGGGACCGGGGAGCTGTTTTTT.

This sequence joins TRBV18 and TRBJ2-1, with TRBD1 as a possible D gene (6 bases). This CDR3 comprises 13 residues. Looked up from germline, CDR1 is KGHSH and CDR2 is LQKENI. V shed 2 bases and J shed 6 bases, with 8 bases lying between them. CDR3 sequence reads: CASSPDRSNEQFF. The CDR3 nucleotides read TGTGCCAGCTCACCAGACAGGAGCAATGAGCAGTTCTTC.

The gene calls are TRBV5-6 and TRBJ2-7, with no clear D. The CDR3 covers 12 residues. V was clipped by 2 bases and J by 6 bases, with 9 bases between them. Germline values: CDR1 SGHDT, CDR2 YYEEEE. The CDR3 DNA sequence: TGTGCCAGCAGCTTCACATACGGCGAGCAGTACTTC. Encoded protein: CASSFTYGEQYF.

This chain links TRBV11-1 with TRBJ2-1; a weak D match, TRBD2 (6 bases). The germline V gene has CDR1 SGHAT and CDR2 FQDESV (reference sequence). The length of the CDR3 is 14 residues. The V end lost 1 base, the J end lost 9 bases, and 13 bases lay between the germline ends. CDR3 region: CASSLGYGGSEQFF. Here the CDR3 DNA reads TGTGCCAGCAGCTTAGGTTATGGAGGGAGTGAGCAGTTCTTC.

The rearrangement links TRBV11-2 to TRBJ2-4; D ambiguous. The better agreement between TRBJ2-7 and the DNA end casts doubt on the J call. The CDR3 spans 13 residues. Germline CDR1 is SGHAT and CDR2 is FQNNGV. The CDR3 bases are TGTGCCAGCACCGTACAACGGGCCCTCGAGCAGTACTTC. It translates to CASTVQRALEQYF.

The rearrangement joins TRBV3-1 to TRBJ1-2; D is possibly TRBD1 (5 bases). Germline assignment: CDR1 LGHDT and CDR2 YNNKEL (reference sequence). V was clipped by 1 base and J by 13 bases, with 13 bases between them. This CDR3 comprises 12 residues. The CDR3 DNA sequence: TGTGCCAGCAGCCAAGCCGACAGAGCAAGCACCTTC. Protein: CASSQADRASTF.

This clonotype was picked up a small number of times. V is TRBV29-1 and J is TRBJ2-2; D is possibly TRBD2 (6 bases). The CDR3 has 11 residues. Trimming cost V 6 bases and J 6 bases, with 8 bases left between them. Germline loops: CDR1 SQVTM, CDR2 ANQGSEA. CDR3 protein: CSVGGPGELFF. The CDR3 DNA reads TGCAGCGTGGGGGGTCCCGGGGAGCTGTTTTTT.

The rearrangement joins TRBV27 to TRBJ2-7, with TRBD2 identical over 8 bases. Per the germline V gene, CDR1 is MNHEY and CDR2 is SMNVEV (reference sequence). The CDR3 totals 14 residues. V lost 4 bases and J lost 4; bases outside the gene matches: 6. As DNA, the CDR3 is TGTGCCAGCAGTTGGACTAGCTCGATGTACGAGCAGTACTTC. Protein: CASSWTSSMYEQYF.

The gene calls are TRBV6-4 and TRBJ2-1; D is perhaps TRBD2 (6 bases). Trimming removed 8 bases from V and 4 bases from J, with 15 bases in between. The CDR3 contains 14 residues. Germline V gene data show CDR1 as MRHNA and CDR2 as SNTAGT. Written as DNA, the CDR3 is TGTGCCAGCGCTAGGACCGGGACTTACAATGAGCAGTTCTTC. This encodes CASARTGTYNEQFF.

The V gene is TRBV29-1, the J gene TRBJ2-4, with D hard to call. The DNA end is more similar to TRBJ2-7, so the J call may be wrong. The V gene's germline CDR1 is SQVTM and CDR2 ANQGSEA. The CDR3 sequence is 12 residues long. For the CDR3, the DNA is TGCAGCGTTGGGTTTGGGCAAGACGAGCAGTACTTC. It translates to CSVGFGQDEQYF.

This clonotype was observed a few times. The V gene is TRBV7-2, the J gene TRBJ2-1; the match to TRBD2 covers 7 bases. The CDR3 has 15 amino acids. Germline CDR1 and CDR2: SGHTA and FQGNSA. V lost 0 bases, J lost 3 bases, and 2 bases stayed unmatched. The CDR3 is CASSLARDYYNEQFF. The CDR3 DNA is TGTGCCAGCAGCTTAGCACGGGACTACTACAATGAGCAGTTCTTC.

This clonotype has a single count. CDR3: CASSARVTGTDTQYF. In DNA, the CDR3 is TGTGCCAGCAGTGCCAGGGTTACTGGCACAGATACGCAGTATTTT. This chain joins TRBV6-1 and TRBJ2-3, with D maybe TRBD1 (5 bases). CDR3 length: 15 residues. Germline values: CDR1 MNHNS, CDR2 SASEGT. With 4 bases removed from V and 1 base from J, the gap between germline ends came to 12 bases.